The next 4 T cell receptor beta chains were all read from a single sample in a study of blood T cell repertoires in COVID-19. TCRdb's copy holds only in-frame clones and misses some; the assay was immunoSEQ multiplex PCR. The sample lists 150,000 to 250,000 clones, around 82% occurring once. Sequenced material: PBMCs or T cells enriched from blood (not recorded which). The receptors were gathered from a man between 40 and 49 years old who had recovered from COVID-19.

The chain combines TRBV2 with TRBJ2-2, with 7 nucleotides matching TRBD2. This CDR3 region has 14 residues. V lost 8 bases to trimming and J lost 5 bases; unmatched junction nucleotides: 8. CDR1 is SNHLY, CDR2 FYNNEI, per germline. The CDR3 DNA reads TGTGCCAGCGTGGGGGGGATTAGAACCGGGGAGCTGTTTTTT. Translation: CASVGGIRTGELFF.

The V and J genes are TRBV5-5 and TRBJ1-1; 9 bases match TRBD1. This CDR3 is built from 15 residues. The germline V gene has CDR1 SGHKS and CDR2 YYEKEE (reference sequence). J was trimmed by 4 bases and V by 2 bases; bases with no gene match: 6. The CDR3 DNA sequence: TGTGCCAGCAGCTTTTCCGGGACAGGGCTCACTGAAGCTTTCTTT. It is translated as CASSFSGTGLTEAFF.

The rearrangement joins TRBV7-8 to TRBJ2-6; TRBD1 might be the D (6 bases). Looked up from germline, CDR1 is SGHVS and CDR2 is FQNEAQ. The V and J ends lost 5 bases and 0 bases respectively, with 20 bases between them. This CDR3 is built from 19 residues. This chain's CDR3 is CASSVDRWMGSSGANVLTF. Here the CDR3 DNA reads TGTGCCAGCAGCGTAGACAGGTGGATGGGGTCCTCTGGGGCCAACGTCCTGACTTTC.

The J gene is TRBJ1-6, the V gene TRBV7-3, with no clear D. With 2 bases removed from V and 8 bases from J, the gap between germline ends came to 7 bases. The CDR3 length is 13 residues. CDR1 and CDR2 from the germline V gene are SGHTA and FQGTGA. The chain's CDR3 is CASSLGRDSPLHF. The CDR3 DNA reads as TGTGCCAGCAGCTTAGGTAGAGATTCACCCCTCCACTTT.